The 8 T cell receptor beta chains in this list originate from one sample, sequenced in a study of blood T cell repertoires in COVID-19. Libraries were prepared by immunoSEQ multiplex PCR; TCRdb keeps only in-frame clonotypes and omits some of them. The sample includes under 150,000 clones, around 88% of them seen just once. Sequenced: peripheral blood. Receptors were obtained from a human donor in a cohort sampled during active COVID-19.

V and J are TRBV18 and TRBJ2-3, with D perhaps TRBD2 (7 bases). CDR3 length: 14 residues. With 2 bases removed from V and 4 bases from J, the gap between germline ends came to 10 bases. Germline lookup yields CDR1 KGHSH and CDR2 LQKENI. In DNA, the CDR3 is TGTGCCAGCTCACCATCGGGGGGCCCAGATACGCAGTATTTT. Protein: CASSPSGGPDTQYF.

The chain employs TRBV11-2 and TRBJ2-7, with D perhaps matching TRBD2 (5 bases). Germline V lookup: CDR1 SGHAT, CDR2 FQNNGV. This CDR3 spans 17 amino acids. The V gene lost 6 bases and the J gene lost 3 bases, with 24 bases spanning the gap. DNA for the CDR3: TGTGCCAGCAGGAGATACGGGAAAAAAAATCCTTACTACGAGCAGTACTTC. The encoded protein is CASRRYGKKNPYYEQYF.

The chain employs TRBV5-1 and TRBJ2-3; 11 positions match TRBD2. CDR3 length: 15 amino acids. CDR1 SGHRS and CDR2 YFSETQ come from the germline V gene. V lost 4 bases to trimming and J lost 3 bases; unmatched junction nucleotides: 4. CDR3 residues: CASSPGLAATDTQYF. In DNA, the CDR3 is TGCGCCAGCAGCCCGGGACTAGCGGCAACAGATACGCAGTATTTT.

A few counts support this clone. The genes are TRBV14 and TRBJ1-2; the match to TRBD1 covers 7 bases. The length of the CDR3 is 16 residues. Germline CDR1 is SGHDN and CDR2 is FVKESK. The junction had 10 bases not matched to a gene; V was cut back by 3 bases and J by 3 bases. CDR3 residues: CASSQGFDRAYYGYTF. The CDR3 DNA follows: TGTGCCAGCAGCCAGGGGTTCGACAGGGCTTACTATGGCTACACCTTC.

The rearrangement joins TRBV5-1 to TRBJ1-6, with 9 bases identical to TRBD1. Germline trimming cut 4 bases from V and 9 bases from J; bases unmatched to any gene: 5. This CDR3 contains 14 residues. CDR1 is SGHRS and CDR2 is YFSETQ in the germline V gene. This CDR3 is CASSVTGGASPLHF. The CDR3 nucleotides are TGCGCCAGCAGCGTTACAGGGGGCGCTTCACCCCTCCACTTT.

V gene TRBV18 combines with J gene TRBJ2-2; no clear D. Per the germline V gene, CDR1 is KGHSH and CDR2 is LQKENI. The CDR3 consists of 12 residues. Trimming shortened V by 4 bases and J by 5 bases, and 5 bases separated the two germline ends. CDR3 DNA: TGTGCCAGCTCACTAAAAACCGGGGAGCTGTTTTTT. It codes for CASSLKTGELFF.

The chain links TRBV5-5 to TRBJ2-7; 8 nucleotides agree with TRBD1. The V segment lost 2 bases and the J segment 4 bases; nucleotides outside the gene matches: 8. CDR3 length: 15 residues. The germline CDR1 and CDR2 sequences are SGHKS and YYEKEE (reference sequence). Here the CDR3 reads CASSLRTGYPYEQYF. The DNA for the CDR3 is TGTGCCAGCAGCTTAAGGACAGGGTATCCGTACGAGCAGTACTTC.

The V call is TRBV9, the J call TRBJ2-3; the D is unclear. The CDR3 sequence is 15 residues long. The V gene lost 0 bases and the J gene lost 1 base, with 9 bases spanning the gap. Looked up from germline, CDR1 is SGDLS and CDR2 is YYNGEE. CDR3 sequence (DNA): TGTGCCAGCAGCGTAGGGCGCCGGGGCACAGATACGCAGTATTTT. It specifies CASSVGRRGTDTQYF.